The 5 T cell receptor beta chains reported below all come from one sample, sequenced in a study of spatial heterogeneity in lung cancer. These TCRs are of unknown antigen specificity. Study-wide results and limits: One measure, the expanded intratumoral alpha and beta TCR count, tracked tumor mutation counts.

Time point indicated: sample taken at primary tumor resection. Each CDR3 protein gets one entry after TCRdb re-called the 5' RACE reads with MiXCR. The top ten clones hold roughly 12% of a sample with over 8,500 distinct CDR3 sequences, around 5.1% of them seen once. The material was lung tumor tissue, obtained at surgery. Receptors were obtained from a male donor with early-stage non-small cell lung cancer.

At least ten counts were recorded for this clonotype. The V and J genes are TRBV12-3 or TRBV12-4 and TRBJ2-3; 13 bases match TRBD2. The CDR3 spans 16 residues. After removal of 5 bases from V and 0 bases from J, the junction contained 2 bases not matched to a gene. The CDR3 is CASSRGLAGSTDTQYF. The CDR3 DNA sequence: TGTGCCAGCAGTAGGGGACTAGCGGGGAGCACAGATACGCAGTATTTT.

This clonotype is labeled as medium-sized. The chain couples TRBV7-8 to TRBJ1-1, with D hard to call. Germline-derived CDR1 and CDR2 are SGHVS and FQNEAQ. Trimming stripped 2 bases from V and 3 bases from J, with 7 bases between. The CDR3 sequence is 13 residues long. CDR3: CASSLTMDTEAFF. The CDR3 DNA is TGTGCCAGCAGCTTAACTATGGACACTGAAGCTTTCTTT.

This clonotype was counted many times. V gene TRBV27 combines with J gene TRBJ1-2; no clear D. V was pared by 4 bases and J by 4 bases, with 10 bases between. The CDR3 totals 13 residues. Germline V gene lookup returns CDR1 MNHEY and CDR2 SMNVEV (reference sequence). CDR3 protein: CASSSFQGYGYTF. Written as DNA, the CDR3 is TGTGCCAGCAGTTCCTTCCAAGGCTATGGCTACACCTTC.

This clonotype has at least ten counts. This sequence joins TRBV6-5 and TRBJ2-2, with D possibly being TRBD1 or TRBD2 (5 bases each). The CDR3 has 14 amino acids. V gave up 0 bases and J gave up 8 bases, with 10 bases separating them. CDR1 and CDR2 from the germline V gene are MNHEY and SVGAGI. CDR3 nucleotides: TGTGCCAGCAGTTACTCAAGGGGAGATGGGGAGCTGTTTTTT. Amino acids: CASSYSRGDGELFF.

At least ten counts were recorded for this clonotype. The chain has TRBV24-1 and TRBJ1-2; no definite D call. Germline CDR1 KGHDR, CDR2 SFDVKD. The CDR3 length is 12 residues. Trimming stripped 3 bases from V and 7 bases from J, with 8 bases between. The CDR3: CATSDPSTGYTF. The CDR3 DNA sequence: TGTGCCACCAGTGATCCCTCGACTGGCTACACCTTC.